The entry that follows covers one TCR beta chain sequence. Its antigen is as yet unknown. Germline-derived CDR1 and CDR2 are LGHDT and YNNKEL (reference sequence). This CDR3 spans 16 amino acids. V lost 3 bases, J lost 3 bases, and 5 bases stayed unmatched. The sample comes from a study of T cells after yellow fever vaccination. Findings and limits, study-wide: Clones that expanded after primary vaccination mostly reappeared after the booster (around 96% CD4, 70% to 90% CD8). Only a minor proportion of clonotypes was detected across both CD4 and CD8 compartments. High-abundance clonotypes from the bulk population could contaminate FACS-sorted repertoires.

By 5'RACE template switching, TCR cDNA was produced, with a universal primer site and UMIs added in the process. TCRdb ran MiXCR on the 5' RACE reads and lists one entry per CDR3 protein. The table lists fewer than 650,000 distinct CDR3 sequences, 20% to 25% of them singletons. V gene TRBV3-1 combines with J gene TRBJ2-3; 11 nucleotides line up with TRBD2. The material sequenced was PBMCs, taken around 3 weeks after the first yellow fever vaccination. The TCR comes from a man aged 18 to 35 who received the YFV17D yellow fever vaccine. Written as DNA, the CDR3 is TGTGCCAGCAGCCATCAGAGACTAGCGGGAACAGATACGCAGTATTTT. This gives the protein CASSHQRLAGTDTQYF.